This T cell receptor (beta chain) originates from a study of cytomegalovirus exposure and HLA in healthy donors. Whole-study results and caveats: Overall, around 160 TCR beta chains were annotated as cytomegalovirus-associated.

This CDR3 has 15 residues. The ends were cut back, 6 bases at V and 6 bases at J, with 17 bases in the middle. Germline CDR1 SGHAT, CDR2 FQNNGV. About this clone itself: The antigen is not known. Other DNA variants within this sample encode the same CDR3.

PCR amplification relied on 60 Vbeta primers (plus 13 Jbeta primers). Assay used: immunoSEQ multiplex PCR; TCRdb lists only in-frame clones, some missing. Of about 110,000 clones in the sample, roughly four fifths were seen once. What was sequenced was PBMCs. This chain joins TRBV11-2 and TRBJ1-4; a weak D match, TRBD1 (6 bases). This sequence originates from a middle-aged man in good health and CMV-seronegative. The CDR3 loop is CASRQATGLDEKLFF. The DNA for the CDR3 is TGTGCCAGCAGACAAGCGACAGGTTTGGATGAAAAACTGTTTTTT.